This T cell receptor (beta chain) was profiled in a study of blood T cell repertoires in COVID-19 (dated by TCRdb to between 2020 and 2021). At the level of the whole study: The collaborator samples originated in the United States, Italy and Spain and spanned the acute and convalescent phases of COVID-19. The material from the prospective study consisted of cDNA or gDNA derived from T cells, B-cell-depleted T cells, or PBMCs. Subjects who had been exposed to COVID-19, were actively infected with it, or had recovered from it provided the deeply sampled blood TCRbeta repertoires that made up the dataset. The repertoires were released in a freely available public database intended as a resource for research on the immune response to SARS-CoV-2. The samples were drawn from two sources: the first 160 participants of the ongoing ImmuneRACE study, and 1,000 to 1,500 subjects contributed by 6 global collaborators. A de-identified subject ID, COVID-19 status, age in years and sex were almost always included in the sample metadata. Where HLA class I and class II types were available, the types were taken from metadata supplied by the sample provider, not from assay-based typing.

TCRbeta CDR3 regions were amplified from genomic DNA by means of the immunoSEQ Assay, a bias-controlled multiplex PCR. On the authors' methods: The number of nucleated cells in each sample was estimated by amplification of reference gene primers within the assay. Sequence reads were collapsed and filtered to measure the absolute abundance of every unique TCRbeta CDR3 rearrangement. For each sample, productive Simpson clonality was calculated by taking the square root of Simpson's diversity index across productive rearrangements. TCRdb re-hosts the immuneACCESS table, in-frame sequences only. Its copies lack some clones; in the studies checked, an unresolved V gene accounts for under half of them, and the cause for the rest is not known. Clonal size and the V and J genes are those of that table, whereas D and trimming came from the DNA. Counted in this sample were 150,000 to 200,000 clones; around 86% of them appeared once. About 8.2% of the sample comes from the top ten.

The collaborating institutions used their own protocols to collect whole blood in K2EDTA tubes. For TCRbeta analysis, collaborator samples were shipped as frozen whole blood, as isolated PBMCs, or as DNA extracted from either sample type. Details on this clone: Its antigen is still unknown. No base quality information exists; no much larger clone differs at one position.

The CDR3, from cysteine to phenylalanine, totals 13 residues. Only the CDR3 region is kept as DNA, spanning 39 bases read in frame from base 1. V is pared back by 5 bases and J by 0 bases, with 5 bases lying between the germline termini. From the germline V gene, CDR1 is SGHNT and CDR2 is YENEEA. Broader findings and caveats from the paper: The amount of clinical and demographic metadata varied by source and participant and was provided uncurated.

The TCR was taken from a man aged 60 to 75 with acute or convalescent COVID-19. The rearranged segments are TRBV11-3 and TRBJ2-4, with the D gene call left open. Source material: peripheral blood. The nucleotides read TGTGCCAGCAGCACGGGAGCCAAAAACATTCAGTACTTC. Its protein product is CASSTGAKNIQYF.